Each of the 12 T cell receptor beta chains below was sequenced from the same sample in a study of blood T cell repertoires in COVID-19. Assay: immunoSEQ multiplex PCR; the TCRdb copy retains only in-frame clones and omits some. The table records some 200,000 clones, approximately 87% of them present only once. Specimen: peripheral blood. The receptors derive from a man aged 18 to 29 with active or convalescent COVID-19.

The chain employs TRBV7-2 and TRBJ2-5, with 7 bases identical to TRBD1. This CDR3 contains 17 residues. CDR1 is SGHTA, CDR2 FQGNSA, per germline. The V and J ends lost 5 bases and 2 bases, in that order; junction bases with no gene match: 14. CDR3 DNA: TGTGCCAGCAGCCCCCCTCGGTCTGGCAGGGGGCAAGAGACCCAGTACTTC. Translation: CASSPPRSGRGQETQYF.

The chain uses TRBV3-1 (or the pseudogene TRBV3-2) and TRBJ2-7, with 10 positions matching TRBD1. With V trimmed by 9 bases and J by 5 bases, 13 bases remained unmatched. This CDR3 comprises 15 residues. Germline V gene sequence: CDR1 LGHDT, CDR2 YNNKEL (reference sequence). The CDR3 is CARTPRKTGGDEQYV. CDR3 in DNA: TGTGCCAGGACCCCTCGAAAGACAGGGGGCGACGAGCAGTACGTC.

J is TRBJ2-1 and V is TRBV6-5; 7 bases align to TRBD1. The trim removed 7 bases at V and 2 bases at J, leaving 8 bases unmatched. The CDR3 consists of 15 residues. Germline loops: CDR1 MNHEY, CDR2 SVGAGI. The chain's CDR3 is CASTQGQPPYNEQFF. The CDR3 nucleotides read TGTGCCAGCACCCAGGGACAGCCCCCCTACAATGAGCAGTTCTTC.

For this clone: The junction departs from the called germline gene at one end, perhaps through a read error. This rearrangement joins TRBV7-2 to TRBJ2-7; possibly TRBD2 for D (6 bases). This CDR3 is built from 16 residues. From germline, CDR1 is SGHTA and CDR2 FQGNSA. The CDR3 sequence is CASSLARSYLLYEQYF. In DNA, the CDR3 is TGTGCCAGCAGCCTAGCGCGGTCGTACCTACTCTACGAGCAGTACTTC.

The genes are TRBV27 and TRBJ1-2, with D perhaps TRBD1 (5 bases). The CDR3 covers 14 residues. Trimming removed 8 bases at V and 2 bases at J, with 15 bases between. Germline V gives CDR1 MNHEY, CDR2 SMNVEV (reference sequence). CDR3 nucleotide sequence: TGTGCCAGCCGTAGAGAGGGACTGAACTATGGCTACACCTTC. Residues: CASRREGLNYGYTF.

About this clone: At one boundary the junction diverges from the germline segment, which might be a read error. V and J are TRBV9 and TRBJ1-1; D is perhaps TRBD1 (5 bases). The CDR3 runs 15 residues. Germline CDR1 and CDR2: SGDLS and YYNGEE. The CDR3 DNA is TGTGCCAGCAGCGTAGGCGGGGGGATGAAGACTGAAGCTTTCTTT. Encoded protein: CASSVGGGMKTEAFF.

The rearrangement joins TRBV5-1 to TRBJ1-6; D is possibly TRBD1 (5 bases). V dropped 2 bases and J dropped 8 bases, with 14 bases sitting between them. CDR3 length: 15 amino acids. The germline V gene encodes CDR1 SGHRS and CDR2 YFSETQ. CDR3 nucleotides: TGCGCCAGCAGCTTAGCAGGGTTGCCGGATTCACCCCTCCACTTT. Its protein is CASSLAGLPDSPLHF.

The gene calls are TRBV5-1 and TRBJ1-1, with D perhaps matching TRBD1 (5 bases). There are 14 residues in the CDR3. V lost 0 bases to trimming and J lost 4 bases, with 10 bases between them. CDR1 is SGHRS and CDR2 is YFSETQ in the germline V gene. The CDR3: CASSLDVGGTEAFF. DNA for the CDR3: TGCGCCAGCAGCTTGGATGTGGGGGGCACTGAAGCTTTCTTT.

The CDR3 nucleotides read TGTGCCAGCAGTTACGGCAGATTGAGCAATCAGCCCCAGCATTTT. Translation: CASSYGRLSNQPQHF. The chain recombines TRBV6-2 or TRBV6-3 with TRBJ1-5; D is ambiguous. Germline CDR1 and CDR2: MNHEY and SVGEGT. The germline V and J ends were trimmed by 2 bases and 1 base, with 9 bases remaining between them. The CDR3 consists of 15 residues.

The chain is built from TRBV3-1 (or the pseudogene TRBV3-2) and TRBJ1-1, with 7 bases fitting TRBD1. This CDR3 comprises 13 residues. Germline lookup yields CDR1 LGHDT and CDR2 YNNKEL (reference sequence). V lost 4 bases to trimming and J lost 4 bases; unmatched junction nucleotides: 3. DNA for the CDR3: TGTGCCAGCAGCCTCAGGGGGGTCACTGAAGCTTTCTTT. As protein: CASSLRGVTEAFF.

V gene TRBV24-1 combines with J gene TRBJ1-2, with 7 bases aligning to TRBD1. The CDR3 has 14 amino acids. Germline-derived CDR1 and CDR2 are KGHDR and SFDVKD. Losses at the gene ends were 3 bases for V and 8 bases for J; bases not matched to a gene: 8. CDR3 protein: CATSDPGQRNGYTF. The CDR3 region has the DNA TGTGCCACCAGTGATCCGGGACAGCGAAACGGCTACACCTTC.

The gene calls are TRBV2 and TRBJ2-7; 8 nucleotides align to TRBD2. V gave up 5 bases and J gave up 1 base; unmatched junction bases: 7. The germline V gene has CDR1 SNHLY and CDR2 FYNNEI. The CDR3 is made up of 15 amino acids. The DNA for the CDR3 is TGTGCCAGCAGTTCAGCGGGGGAACAATCCTACGAGCAGTACTTC. This encodes CASSSAGEQSYEQYF.